Presented here are 12 T cell receptor beta chains from one specimen sequenced in a study of PD-1 blockade in classical Hodgkin lymphoma. Time point indicated: cycle 4 day 1 (C4D1), after less than seven weeks of nivolumab. Each patient experienced a relapse that followed autologous stem cell transplantation, and brentuximab vedotin exposure varied. Clones were sequenced by immunoSEQ multiplex PCR, and TCRdb holds only the in-frame ones, with some missing. Of 21,000 or so clones detected, approximately 85% appear once; the ten largest clones hold approximately 12%. Sequencing used peripheral blood mononuclear cells (PBMCs), obtained before the fourth cycle of nivolumab. These receptors were collected from a human donor with classical Hodgkin lymphoma.

Of note for this clone: This CDR3 is also generated by other DNA sequences in the sample. DNA for the CDR3: TGTGCCAGTAGTACCGGACAGGGTGGGGACTACGAGCAGTACTTC. The encoded protein is CASSTGQGGDYEQYF. The V call is TRBV19, the J call TRBJ2-7, with TRBD1 matching 8 bases. Trimming at V came to 4 bases and at J to 3 bases, leaving 8 bases not matched to a gene. Germline loops: CDR1 LNHDA, CDR2 SQIVND (reference sequence). This CDR3 contains 15 residues.

The chain has TRBV27 and TRBJ2-3; no definite D call. The CDR3 has 13 amino acids. Germline V gene sequence: CDR1 MNHEY, CDR2 SMNVEV (reference sequence). Trimming pared 7 bases from V and 1 base from J, leaving 9 bases between. The CDR3 DNA reads as TGTGCCAGCACCTCCTGGGGCACAGATACGCAGTATTTT. As protein: CASTSWGTDTQYF.

The genes are TRBV2 and TRBJ2-3; 9 positions agree with TRBD2. The ends lost 6 bases at V and 0 bases at J; junction bases unmatched: 4. The V gene's germline CDR1 is SNHLY and CDR2 FYNNEI. The CDR3 is 15 residues long. CDR3 nucleotides: TGTGCCAGCAGCGGGACTAGCAGTAGCACAGATACGCAGTATTTT. Residues: CASSGTSSSTDTQYF. The full variable domain, rest sourced from reference TRBV2 and TRBJ2-3, is EPEVTQTPSHQVTQMGQEVILRCVPISNHLYFYWYRQILGQKVEFLVSFYNNEISEKSEIFDDQFSVERPDGSNFTLKIRSTKLEDSAMYFCASSGTSSSTDTQYFGPGTRLTVL.

A single count supports this clone. V and J are TRBV19 and TRBJ1-2; no clear D. V was pared by 9 bases and J by 2 bases, with 13 bases between. Per germline, CDR1 LNHDA and CDR2 SQIVND (reference sequence). The CDR3 sequence is 13 residues long. The CDR3 nucleotides read TGTGCCAGCCGGCCACAGAGAAACTATGGCTACACCTTC. Translated: CASRPQRNYGYTF.

This clone was recorded once. This chain links TRBV18 with TRBJ1-3; D uncertain. V was cut by 0 bases and J by 3 bases, with 6 bases left in between. This CDR3 is 14 amino acids long. The V gene's germline CDR1 is KGHSH and CDR2 LQKENI. CDR3 bases: TGTGCCAGCTCACCACCCTCTCTTGGAAACACCATATATTTT. Protein sequence: CASSPPSLGNTIYF.

The genes are TRBV4-1 and TRBJ2-5, with D unclear. The CDR3 runs 16 residues. In germline, CDR1 is MGHRA, CDR2 YSYEKL. The V end was cut by 0 bases, the J end by 5 bases, with 16 bases between. CDR3 in DNA: TGCGCCAGCAGCCAAGATCCAGGTCGTGGGAAGGAGACCCAGTACTTC. Its protein is CASSQDPGRGKETQYF.

This chain joins TRBV6-5 and TRBJ2-5, with 10 bases fitting TRBD2. Germline values: CDR1 MNHEY, CDR2 SVGAGI. The CDR3 is 15 residues long. J gave up 2 bases and V 2 bases, and 2 bases lay outside the gene matches. The CDR3 is CASSYASGGQETQYF. In nucleotides, the CDR3 is TGTGCCAGCAGTTACGCTAGCGGGGGACAAGAGACCCAGTACTTC.

This chain joins TRBV11-3 and TRBJ1-1; 9 bases map to TRBD1. CDR3 length: 15 amino acids. CDR1 is SGHNT, CDR2 YENEEA, per germline. Trimming at V came to 0 bases and at J to 5 bases, leaving 4 bases not matched to a gene. The CDR3 DNA sequence: TGTGCCAGCAGCTTAGAGGGGACAGGGAGAACTGAAGCTTTCTTT. Residues: CASSLEGTGRTEAFF.

This clone was detected only once. The chain carries TRBV12-5 and TRBJ2-1; D gene uncertain. Germline V CDR1 and CDR2: LGHNT, FRNRAP. CDR3 length: 13 amino acids. Trimming cost V 1 base and J 6 bases, with 7 bases left between them. For the CDR3, the DNA is TGTGCTAGTGGTTTGGGGGTCAGCAATGAGCAGTTCTTC. This encodes CASGLGVSNEQFF.

The V call is TRBV27, the J call TRBJ2-7; D is undetermined. The CDR3 has 11 amino acids. Trimming shortened V by 2 bases and J by 5 bases, and 4 bases separated the two germline ends. Germline CDR1 reads MNHEY; CDR2 reads SMNVEV (reference sequence). CDR3 loop: CASSLLDEQYF. The DNA for the CDR3 is TGTGCCAGCAGTTTACTCGACGAGCAGTACTTC.

The gene calls are TRBV4-2 and TRBJ1-1, with D hard to call. The CDR3 has 14 amino acids. Germline CDR1 and CDR2: LGHNA and YNFKEQ. V dropped 0 bases and J dropped 1 base, with 6 bases sitting between them. The CDR3 reads CASSQDPKNTEAFF. CDR3 in DNA: TGTGCCAGCAGCCAAGATCCCAAGAACACTGAAGCTTTCTTT.

This clone was counted only a few times. The sample contains more than one DNA sequence encoding this CDR3. V usage is TRBV27 and J usage is TRBJ2-7; 7 positions agree with TRBD1. The CDR3 consists of 13 residues. J lost 0 bases, V lost 6 bases, and 2 bases had no gene match. Germline CDR1 reads MNHEY; CDR2 reads SMNVEV (reference sequence). The DNA of the CDR3 is TGTGCCAGCAGGAGACAGGGCTCCTACGAGCAGTACTTC. Encoded protein: CASRRQGSYEQYF.